This T cell receptor (beta chain) was captured in a study of T cell responses to AZD1222 COVID-19 vaccine. Looking at the study overall: Second-dose intervals of approximately 4 or approximately 12 weeks were pooled. Study results and limitations: Reportedly, nearly half of unique spike TCRs recognized epitopes outside B.1.351/B.1.1.7 mutations. The donor group comprised mostly white British people and more females; the analysis possibly underestimated clonal diversity. CD4 TCRs linked to vaccination spanned spike, dominating at 160-218 and 743-854.

As regards this clone: The antigen remains undetermined.

Clones were read by immunoSEQ multiplex PCR, and TCRdb kept only the in-frame ones, dropping some. The sample has under 130,000 clones, about 81% seen once. Looked up from germline, CDR1 is SQVTM and CDR2 is ANQGSEA. Trimming pared 4 bases from V and 2 bases from J, leaving 14 bases between. CDR3 length equals 14 residues. The chain has TRBV29-1 and TRBJ1-2; D is ambiguous. The origin of this receptor is an adult in good health. The source was peripheral blood, collected on day 0 of AZD1222 vaccination. The CDR3 is CSVVGDSKNYGYTF. CDR3 bases: TGCAGCGTTGTCGGGGATAGCAAAAACTATGGCTACACCTTC.